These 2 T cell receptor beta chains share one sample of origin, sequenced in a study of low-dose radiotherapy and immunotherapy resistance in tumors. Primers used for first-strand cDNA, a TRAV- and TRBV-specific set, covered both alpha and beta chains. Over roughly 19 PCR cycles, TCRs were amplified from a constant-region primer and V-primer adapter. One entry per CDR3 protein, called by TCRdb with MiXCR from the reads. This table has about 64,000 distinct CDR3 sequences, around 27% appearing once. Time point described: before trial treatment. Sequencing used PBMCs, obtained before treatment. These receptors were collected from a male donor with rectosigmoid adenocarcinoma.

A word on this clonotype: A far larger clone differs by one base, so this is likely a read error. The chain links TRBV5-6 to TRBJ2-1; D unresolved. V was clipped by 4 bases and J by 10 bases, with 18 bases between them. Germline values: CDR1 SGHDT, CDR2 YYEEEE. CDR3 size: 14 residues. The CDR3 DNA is TGTGCCAGCAGCCGCTGGGCAGTATCCTACGAGCAGTTCTTC. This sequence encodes CASSRWAVSYEQFF.

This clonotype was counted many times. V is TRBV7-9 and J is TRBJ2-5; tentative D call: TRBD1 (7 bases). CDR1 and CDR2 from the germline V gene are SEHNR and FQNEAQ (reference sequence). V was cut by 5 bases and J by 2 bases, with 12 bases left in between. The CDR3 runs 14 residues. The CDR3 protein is CASSRGTAQETQYF. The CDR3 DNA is TGTGCCAGCAGCCGGGGGACAGCACAAGAGACCCAGTACTTC.